What follows describes a single T cell receptor (beta chain). The antigen is not known. Using RNA transcripts as the source, TCR beta CDR3 regions were amplified. Initially, a first-round RT-PCR of the TCR CDR3 employed the HTBI primer set. From the multiplex PCR reads, TCRdb called clonotypes with MiXCR, one entry per CDR3 protein. The repertoire has about 620,000 distinct CDR3 sequences, roughly 17% of them found once; the top ten carry 3.8%. Stability of Graves' hyperthyroidism was defined as absent ophthalmopathy progression within 18 months. Hyperthyroidism, newly diagnosed and lasting under 2 months, affected patients aged 18 to 65. The source of the sample is a study of T cells in Graves' hyperthyroidism and ophthalmopathy. Study conclusions and caveats: In the blood, most expanded thyroid clonotypes above 0.001 appeared as well. Before onset, by a median of approximately 5.9 months, the model predicted ophthalmopathy.

CDR3 length equals 14 residues. Germline-derived CDR1 and CDR2 are MNHNS and SASEGT. The V gene end was trimmed by 5 bases and the J gene end by 5 bases; junction bases not matched to a gene: 6. Sample: blood. This rearrangement joins TRBV6-1 to TRBJ2-5; the match to TRBD1 covers 9 bases. This clonotype originated in a woman between 25 and 40 years old with Graves' hyperthyroidism. CDR3 nucleotides: TGTGCCAGCAGTTCCAGGACAGGGGAGGAGACCCAGTACTTC. Its protein is CASSSRTGEETQYF.